This T cell receptor beta chain was retrieved from a study of CD8 T cells in Susac syndrome. In germline, CDR1 is MGHRA, CDR2 YSYEKL. This CDR3 has 12 amino acids. V gave up 0 bases and J gave up 3 bases, with 2 bases separating them. Through negative isolation, CD4+ and CD8+ T cells were obtained, while TEMRA cells were enriched using FACS. The authors reverse transcribed roughly 0.5 to 1 ug RNA with random hexamers. TCRdb ran MiXCR on the immunoSEQ multiplex PCR reads and lists one entry per CDR3 protein. The table lists approximately 140,000 distinct CDR3 sequences, approximately 95% of them singletons.

The J gene is TRBJ1-1, the V gene TRBV4-1; D gene unclear. The sample was CD8+ T cells from PBMCs. The sequence came from a human donor in good health. The CDR3 loop reads CASSQDYTEAFF. CDR3 DNA: TGCGCCAGCAGCCAAGATTACACTGAAGCTTTCTTT.